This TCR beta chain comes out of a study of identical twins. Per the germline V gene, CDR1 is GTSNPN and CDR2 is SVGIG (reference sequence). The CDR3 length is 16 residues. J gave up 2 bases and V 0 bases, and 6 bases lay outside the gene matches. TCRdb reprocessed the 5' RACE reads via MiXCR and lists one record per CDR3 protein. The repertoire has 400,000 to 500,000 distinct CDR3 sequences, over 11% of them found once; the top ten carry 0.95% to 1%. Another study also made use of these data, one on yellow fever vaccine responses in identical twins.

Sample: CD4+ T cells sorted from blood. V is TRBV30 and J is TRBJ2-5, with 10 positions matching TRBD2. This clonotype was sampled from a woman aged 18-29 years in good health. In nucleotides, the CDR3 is TGTGCCTGGAGTGTAGTTAGCGGGGGGTTTCAAGAGACCCAGTACTTC. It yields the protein CAWSVVSGGFQETQYF. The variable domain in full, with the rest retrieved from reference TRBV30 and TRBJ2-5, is SQTIHQWPATLVQPVGSPLSLECTVEGTSNPNLYWYRQAAGRGLQLLFYSVGIGQISSEVPQNLSASRPQDRQFILSSKKLLLSDSGFYLCAWSVVSGGFQETQYFGPGTRLLVL.